This TCR beta chain is from a study of blood T cell repertoires in COVID-19. The CDR3 consists of 15 residues. V shed 3 bases and J 0 bases; nucleotides not matched to a gene: 5. CDR1 SGHRS and CDR2 YFSETQ come from the germline V gene. This clone turned up a few times. Clones were sequenced by immunoSEQ multiplex PCR, and TCRdb holds only the in-frame ones, with some missing. The sample has about 160,000 clones; around four fifths are singletons. The chain links TRBV5-1 to TRBJ1-1, with TRBD1 identical over 7 bases. The clonotype originates from an older man with acute or convalescent COVID-19. Sequencing used peripheral blood. The CDR3 sequence: CASSSWDSLNTEAFF. As DNA, the CDR3 is TGCGCCAGCAGCTCTTGGGACAGCTTGAACACTGAAGCTTTCTTT.